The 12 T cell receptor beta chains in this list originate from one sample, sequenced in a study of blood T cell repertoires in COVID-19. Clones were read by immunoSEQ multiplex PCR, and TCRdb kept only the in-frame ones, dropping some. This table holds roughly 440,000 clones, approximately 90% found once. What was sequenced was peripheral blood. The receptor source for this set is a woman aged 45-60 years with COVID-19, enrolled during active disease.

CDR3 sequence: CASSQARGSEQYF. CDR3 in DNA: TGTGCCAGCAGCCAAGCAAGGGGGTCCGAGCAGTACTTC. The chain joins TRBV6-4 to TRBJ2-7, with TRBD1 as a possible D gene (6 bases). This CDR3 has 13 residues. Germline V gene sequence: CDR1 MRHNA, CDR2 SNTAGT. V was cut by 6 bases and J by 6 bases, with 15 bases left in between.

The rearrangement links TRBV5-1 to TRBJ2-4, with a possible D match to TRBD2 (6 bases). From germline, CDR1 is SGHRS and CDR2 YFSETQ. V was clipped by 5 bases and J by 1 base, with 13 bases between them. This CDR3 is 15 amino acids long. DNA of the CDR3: TGCGCCAGCAGTTGGAACCGGGAGGCCAAAAACATTCAGTACTTC. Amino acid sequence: CASSWNREAKNIQYF.

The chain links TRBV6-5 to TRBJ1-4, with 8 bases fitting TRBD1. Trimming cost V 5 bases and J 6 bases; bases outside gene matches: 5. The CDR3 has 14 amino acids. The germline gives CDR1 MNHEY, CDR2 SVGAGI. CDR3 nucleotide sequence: TGTGCCAGCAGTCCTCGACAGGGGCATGAAAAACTGTTTTTT. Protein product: CASSPRQGHEKLFF.

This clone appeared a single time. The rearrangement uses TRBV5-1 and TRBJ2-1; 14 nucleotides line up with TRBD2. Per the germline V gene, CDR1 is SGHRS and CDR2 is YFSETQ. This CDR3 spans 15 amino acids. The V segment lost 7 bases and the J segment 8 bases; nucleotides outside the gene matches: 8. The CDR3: CASASGTSGGDEQFF. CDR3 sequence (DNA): TGCGCCAGCGCATCCGGGACTAGCGGGGGCGATGAGCAGTTCTTC.

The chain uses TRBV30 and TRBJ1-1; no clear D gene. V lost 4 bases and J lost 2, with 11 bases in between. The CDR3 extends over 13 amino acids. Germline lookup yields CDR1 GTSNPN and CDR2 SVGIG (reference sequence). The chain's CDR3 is CAWTPAFNTEAFF. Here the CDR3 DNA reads TGTGCCTGGACCCCTGCGTTCAACACTGAAGCTTTCTTT.

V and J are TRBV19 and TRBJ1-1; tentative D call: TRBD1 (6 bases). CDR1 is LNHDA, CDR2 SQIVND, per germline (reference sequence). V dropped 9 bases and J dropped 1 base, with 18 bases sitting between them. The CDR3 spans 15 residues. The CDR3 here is CASHRREQGNTEAFF. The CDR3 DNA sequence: TGTGCCAGCCACCGAAGAGAACAGGGGAACACTGAAGCTTTCTTT.

This CDR3 reads CASSPAGGNSPLHF. The CDR3 coding sequence is TGTGCCAGCAGTCCGGCGGGGGGTAATTCACCCCTCCACTTT. The chain employs TRBV3-1 (or the pseudogene TRBV3-2) and TRBJ1-6; possibly TRBD1 for D (5 bases). Looked up from germline, CDR1 is LGHDT and CDR2 is YNNKEL (reference sequence). The CDR3 runs to 14 residues. V lost 6 bases to trimming and J lost 6 bases, with 12 bases between them.

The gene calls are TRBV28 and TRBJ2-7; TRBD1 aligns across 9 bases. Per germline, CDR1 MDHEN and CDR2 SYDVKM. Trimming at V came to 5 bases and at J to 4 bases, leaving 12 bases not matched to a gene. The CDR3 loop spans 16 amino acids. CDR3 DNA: TGTGCCAGCAGTCCGTCAGGACAGGGGATCACATACGAGCAGTACTTC. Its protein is CASSPSGQGITYEQYF. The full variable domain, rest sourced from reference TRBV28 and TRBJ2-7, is DVKVTQSSRYLVKRTGEKVFLECVQDMDHENMFWYRQDPGLGLRLIYFSYDVKMKEKGDIPEGYSVSREKKERFSLILESASTNQTSMYLCASSPSGQGITYEQYFGPGTRLTVT.

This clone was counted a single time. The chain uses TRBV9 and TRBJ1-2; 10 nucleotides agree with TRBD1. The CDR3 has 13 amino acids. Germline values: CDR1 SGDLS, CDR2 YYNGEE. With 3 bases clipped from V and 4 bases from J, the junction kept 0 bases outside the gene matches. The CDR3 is CASSGTGGYGYTF. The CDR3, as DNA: TGTGCCAGCAGCGGGACAGGGGGCTATGGCTACACCTTC.

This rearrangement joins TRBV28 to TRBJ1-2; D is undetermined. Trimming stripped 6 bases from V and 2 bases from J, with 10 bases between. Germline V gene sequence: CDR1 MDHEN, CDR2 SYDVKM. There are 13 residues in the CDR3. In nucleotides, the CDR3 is TGTGCCAGCAGCCTACCGAGAAACTATGGCTACACCTTC. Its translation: CASSLPRNYGYTF.

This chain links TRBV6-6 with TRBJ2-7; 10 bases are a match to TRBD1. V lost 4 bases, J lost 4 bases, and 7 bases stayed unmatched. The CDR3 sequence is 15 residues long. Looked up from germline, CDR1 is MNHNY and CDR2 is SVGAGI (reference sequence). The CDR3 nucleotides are TGTGCCAGCAGTTCCCCGGACAGGGGGGCTTACGAGCAGTACTTC. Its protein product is CASSSPDRGAYEQYF.

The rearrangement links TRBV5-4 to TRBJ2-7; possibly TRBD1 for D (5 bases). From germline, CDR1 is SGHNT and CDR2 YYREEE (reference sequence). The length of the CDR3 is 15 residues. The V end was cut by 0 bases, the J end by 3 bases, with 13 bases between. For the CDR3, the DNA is TGTGCCAGCAGCTTGGGGACAAACCCTGACTACGAGCAGTACTTC. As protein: CASSLGTNPDYEQYF.